Given below is one T cell receptor (beta chain) in context. The antigen is not known. TCR beta cDNA libraries included unique molecular identifiers. Each batch of roughly 1 to 11 million T cells produced 450,000 to 500,000 cDNA molecules. A single record per CDR3 protein comes from TCRdb applying MiXCR to the PCR reads. Among hundreds of thousands of distinct CDR3 sequences listed, roughly 45% were seen once. This record comes from a study of post-analysis software for immune sequencing data. Study-wide background: Some patients lacked subtype; others had relapsing-remitting, secondary progressive or progressive-relapsing disease. Overall study findings and caveats: Patients with multiple sclerosis recorded significantly lower normalized Chao1 diversity than controls, the study found. Five TRBV segments occurring more often in patients than controls included TRBV5-6, TRBV5-1 and TRBV20-1. Strong co-clustering by F measure was seen for same-batch samples.

In germline, CDR1 is MDHEN, CDR2 SYDVKM. The CDR3 runs 13 residues. Trimming cost V 6 bases and J 2 bases, with 10 bases left between them. This receptor was taken from a girl aged 10-17 years with multiple sclerosis. The rearrangement joins TRBV28 to TRBJ1-2; the D gene is possibly TRBD1 (5 bases). Sequenced material: blood. The CDR3 loop reads CASRPRQNYGYTF. CDR3 sequence (DNA): TGTGCCAGCAGACCAAGACAGAACTATGGCTACACCTTC.